This T cell receptor (beta chain) came from a study of cytotoxic CD8 clonotypes in ibrutinib-treated CLL. Study-level background: For this cohort, patients were some 12 relapsed/refractory and approximately 15 treatment-naive, while 17 were IGHV unmutated.

The CDR3 contains 17 residues. Investigators sought sequencing depths of between 1 in 200,000 and 1 in 1 million T cells. Profiling relied on immunoSEQ multiplex PCR, and the TCRdb table lists in-frame clones only, not all of them. Of about 40,000 clones in the sample, just over 70% were seen once. The material was PBMCs, obtained at disease progression, from a patient treated with ibrutinib. This clonotype originated in a human donor with chronic lymphocytic leukemia. This chain connects TRBV1 to TRBJ2-7; TRBD2, the table's D call, was not compared with the DNA. TRBV1 is deemed a pseudogene. CDR3 loop: CTSSQSRTSGALYEQYF. The DNA for the CDR3 is TGCACCAGCAGCCAATCCCGGACTAGCGGGGCGTTATACGAGCAGTACTTC.